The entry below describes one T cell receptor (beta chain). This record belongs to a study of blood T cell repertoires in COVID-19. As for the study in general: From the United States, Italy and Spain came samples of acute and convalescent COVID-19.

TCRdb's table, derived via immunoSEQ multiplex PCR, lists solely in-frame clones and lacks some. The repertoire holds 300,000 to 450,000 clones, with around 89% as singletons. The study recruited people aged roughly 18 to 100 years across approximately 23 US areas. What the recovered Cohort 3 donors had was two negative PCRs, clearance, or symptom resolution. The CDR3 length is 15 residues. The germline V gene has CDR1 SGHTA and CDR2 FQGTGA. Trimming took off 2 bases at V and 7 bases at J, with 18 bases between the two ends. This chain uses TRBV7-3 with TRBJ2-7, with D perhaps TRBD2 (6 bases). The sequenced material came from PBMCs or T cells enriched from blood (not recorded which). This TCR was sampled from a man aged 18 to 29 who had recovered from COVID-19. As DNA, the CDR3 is TGTGCCAGCAGCTTAGTGGCGGGATGGGCGGAAGAGCAGTACTTC. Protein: CASSLVAGWAEEQYF.